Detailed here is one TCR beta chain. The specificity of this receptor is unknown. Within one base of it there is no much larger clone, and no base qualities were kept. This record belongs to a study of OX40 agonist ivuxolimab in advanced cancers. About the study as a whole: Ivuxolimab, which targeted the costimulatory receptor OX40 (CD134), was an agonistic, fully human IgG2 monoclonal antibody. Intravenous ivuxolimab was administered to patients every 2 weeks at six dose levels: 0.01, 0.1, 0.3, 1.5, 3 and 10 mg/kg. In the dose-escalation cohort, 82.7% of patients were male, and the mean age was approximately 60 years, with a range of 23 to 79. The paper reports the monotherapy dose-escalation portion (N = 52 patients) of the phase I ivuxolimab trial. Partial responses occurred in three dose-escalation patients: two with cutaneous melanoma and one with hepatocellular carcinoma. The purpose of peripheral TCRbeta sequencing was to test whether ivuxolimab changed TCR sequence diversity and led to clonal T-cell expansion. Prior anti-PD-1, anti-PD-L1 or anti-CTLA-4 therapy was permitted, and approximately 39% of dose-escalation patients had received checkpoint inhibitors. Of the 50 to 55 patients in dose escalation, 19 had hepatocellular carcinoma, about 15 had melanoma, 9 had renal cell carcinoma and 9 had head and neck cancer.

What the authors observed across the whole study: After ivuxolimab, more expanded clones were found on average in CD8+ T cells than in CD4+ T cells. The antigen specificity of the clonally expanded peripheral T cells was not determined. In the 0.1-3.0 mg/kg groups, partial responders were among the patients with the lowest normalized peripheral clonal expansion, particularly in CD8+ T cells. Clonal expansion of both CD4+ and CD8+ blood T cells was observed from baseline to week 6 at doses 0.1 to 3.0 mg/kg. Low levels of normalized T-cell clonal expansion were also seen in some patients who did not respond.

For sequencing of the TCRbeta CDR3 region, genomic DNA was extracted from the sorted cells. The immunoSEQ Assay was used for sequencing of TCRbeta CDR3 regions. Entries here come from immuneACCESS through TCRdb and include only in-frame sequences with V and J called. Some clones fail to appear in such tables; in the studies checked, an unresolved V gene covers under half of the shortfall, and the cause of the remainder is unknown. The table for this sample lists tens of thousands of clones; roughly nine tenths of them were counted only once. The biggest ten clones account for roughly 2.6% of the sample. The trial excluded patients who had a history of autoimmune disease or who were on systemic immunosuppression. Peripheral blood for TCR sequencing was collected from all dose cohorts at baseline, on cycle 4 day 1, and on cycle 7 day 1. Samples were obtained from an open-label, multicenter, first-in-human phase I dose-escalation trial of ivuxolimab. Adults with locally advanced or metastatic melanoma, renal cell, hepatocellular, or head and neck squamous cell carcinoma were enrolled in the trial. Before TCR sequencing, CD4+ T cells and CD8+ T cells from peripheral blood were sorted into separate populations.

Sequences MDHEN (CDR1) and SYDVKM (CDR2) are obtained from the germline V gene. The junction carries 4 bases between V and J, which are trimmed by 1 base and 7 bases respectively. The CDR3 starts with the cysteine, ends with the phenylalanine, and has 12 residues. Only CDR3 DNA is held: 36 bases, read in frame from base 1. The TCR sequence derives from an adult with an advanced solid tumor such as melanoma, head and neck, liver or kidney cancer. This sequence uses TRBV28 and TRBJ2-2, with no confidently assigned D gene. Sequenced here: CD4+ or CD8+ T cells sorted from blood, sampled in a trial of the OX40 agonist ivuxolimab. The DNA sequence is TGTGCCAGCAGTTTATTGATCGGGGAGCTGTTTTTT. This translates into CASSLLIGELFF. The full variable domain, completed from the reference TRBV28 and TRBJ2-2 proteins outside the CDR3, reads DVKVTQSSRYLVKRTGEKVFLECVQDMDHENMFWYRQDPGLGLRLIYFSYDVKMKEKGDIPEGYSVSREKKERFSLILESASTNQTSMYLCASSLLIGELFFGEGSRLTVL.